Detailed here is one T cell receptor beta chain. This sample stems from a study of prognosis after radiotherapy for stage I lung cancer. Study overall: Adenocarcinoma occurred in over 10 patients and squamous cell carcinoma in several.

The authors amplified TCR beta CDR3 from genomic DNA using two-round multiplex PCR. For every TRBV and TRBJ gene, a specific primer was used in first-round PCR. MiXCR, run by TCRdb on the multiplex PCR reads, gives a single entry per CDR3 protein. The data show about 14,000 distinct CDR3 sequences, with around 29% seen just once and roughly 25% held by the top ten. CDR3 length: 16 residues. J was trimmed by 6 bases and V by 1 base; bases with no gene match: 10. In germline, CDR1 is SGHAT, CDR2 FQNNGV. This TCR was sampled from a donor over 45 with non-small cell lung cancer. The gene calls are TRBV11-2 and TRBJ1-2, with 8 positions matching TRBD1. Sequencing used PBMCs, obtained before or after stereotactic body radiation therapy (not recorded which). The CDR3 loop is CASSLGLGRGRDGYTF. DNA of the CDR3: TGTGCCAGCAGCTTAGGTCTGGGCAGGGGGCGCGATGGCTACACCTTC.